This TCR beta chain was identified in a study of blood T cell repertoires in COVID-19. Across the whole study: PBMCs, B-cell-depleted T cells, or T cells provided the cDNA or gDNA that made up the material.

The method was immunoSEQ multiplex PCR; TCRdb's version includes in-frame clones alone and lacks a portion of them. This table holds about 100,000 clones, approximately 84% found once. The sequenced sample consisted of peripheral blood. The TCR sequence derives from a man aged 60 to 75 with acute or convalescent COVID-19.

The CDR3 coding sequence is TGTGCCAGCAAGACAGGGGGTATGAACACTGAAGCTTTCTTT. This encodes CASKTGGMNTEAFF. The V call is TRBV19, the J call TRBJ1-1; 9 positions match TRBD1. The CDR3 length is 14 residues. The trim removed 9 bases at V and 0 bases at J, leaving 5 bases unmatched. Germline CDR1 is LNHDA and CDR2 is SQIVND (reference sequence).